What follows are 5 T cell receptor beta chains derived from one specimen sequenced in a study of cytomegalovirus exposure and HLA in healthy donors. The PCR was carried out with 60 Vbeta primers and 13 Jbeta primers. Method: immunoSEQ multiplex PCR; TCRdb's copy keeps in-frame clones and lacks some. Of 150,000 to 200,000 clones listed, more than 65% are singletons. Material for sequencing was PBMCs. The receptors come from a woman in her twenties or thirties in good health and CMV-seronegative.

V is TRBV5-5 and J is TRBJ1-4; D not certain. Deletions cut 1 base from V and 3 bases from J, with 16 bases between. The CDR3 loop spans 17 amino acids. In germline, CDR1 is SGHKS, CDR2 YYEKEE (reference sequence). As DNA, the CDR3 is TGTGCCAGCAGCTTGAGGAGGGCCCGGGGTCCTAATGAAAAACTGTTTTTT. As protein: CASSLRRARGPNEKLFF.

With respect to this clone: At one end the junction does not follow the germline gene, possibly because of a read error. The chain employs TRBV7-9 and TRBJ1-1; D unclear. The CDR3 spans 12 residues. CDR1 and CDR2 (germline): SEHNR, FQNEAQ (reference sequence). CDR3 region: CSSSLERSFAFF. CDR3 DNA sequence: TGTTCCAGCAGCTTAGAGAGGTCCTTCGCTTTCTTT.

This chain joins TRBV30 and TRBJ2-3; TRBD1 matches at 8 bases. Unmatched junction bases numbered 6, after V lost 0 bases and J lost 4 bases. The CDR3 covers 15 residues. Germline V CDR1 and CDR2: GTSNPN, SVGIG (reference sequence). Written as DNA, the CDR3 is TGTGCCTGGAGTGTAGGACAGGGAAATGCAGATACGCAGTATTTT. Encoded protein: CAWSVGQGNADTQYF.

The rearrangement links TRBV18 to TRBJ2-2; 9 positions match TRBD1. The V gene end was trimmed by 2 bases and the J gene end by 4 bases; junction bases not matched to a gene: 2. The CDR3 is 15 residues long. Germline CDR1 reads KGHSH; CDR2 reads LQKENI. The CDR3 DNA sequence: TGTGCCAGCTCACCAGGACAGGGGCCCACCGGGGAGCTGTTTTTT. Its protein product is CASSPGQGPTGELFF.

This rearrangement joins TRBV11-1 to TRBJ2-1; 8 bases align to TRBD1. The CDR3 runs to 13 residues. CDR1 SGHAT and CDR2 FQDESV come from the germline V gene (reference sequence). Trimming cost V 5 bases and J 5 bases; bases outside gene matches: 2. This CDR3 is CASSGDRNNEQFF. The CDR3 DNA sequence: TGTGCCAGCAGCGGGGACAGGAACAATGAGCAGTTCTTC.